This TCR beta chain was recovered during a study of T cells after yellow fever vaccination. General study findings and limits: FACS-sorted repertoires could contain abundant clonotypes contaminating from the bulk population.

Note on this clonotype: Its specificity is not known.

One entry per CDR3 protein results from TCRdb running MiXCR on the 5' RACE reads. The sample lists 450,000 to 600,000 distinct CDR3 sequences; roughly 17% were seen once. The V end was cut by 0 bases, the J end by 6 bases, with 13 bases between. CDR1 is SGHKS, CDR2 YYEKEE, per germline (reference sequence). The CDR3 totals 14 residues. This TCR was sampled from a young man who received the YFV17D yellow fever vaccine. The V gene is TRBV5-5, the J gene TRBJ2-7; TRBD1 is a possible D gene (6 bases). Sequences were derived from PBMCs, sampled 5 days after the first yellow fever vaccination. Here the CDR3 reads CASSLAPGALEQYF. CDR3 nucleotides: TGTGCCAGCAGCTTGGCTCCAGGGGCTCTCGAGCAGTACTTC. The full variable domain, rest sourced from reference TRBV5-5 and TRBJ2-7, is DAGVTQSPTHLIKTRGQQVTLRCSPISGHKSVSWYQQVLGQGPQFIFQYYEKEERGRGNFPDRFSARQFPNYSSELNVNALLLGDSALYLCASSLAPGALEQYFGPGTRLTVT.